The 19 T cell receptor beta chains reported below all come from one sample, sequenced in a study of cytomegalovirus exposure and HLA in healthy donors. Libraries were prepared by immunoSEQ multiplex PCR; TCRdb keeps only in-frame clonotypes and omits some of them. The table has 150,000 to 200,000 clones, about 90% seen once. Specimen: PBMCs. These receptors all come from a woman younger than 35 in good health and CMV-seropositive.

This clone appeared once. The chain is built from TRBV7-7 and TRBJ2-5; 7 bases line up with TRBD2. The J segment lost 0 bases and the V segment lost 5 bases, leaving 9 bases of the junction unmatched. CDR3 length: 16 residues. CDR1 is SSHAT and CDR2 is FNYEAQ in the germline V gene (reference sequence). CDR3 residues: CASSPGGSANQETQYF. The CDR3 DNA is TGTGCCAGCAGCCCCGGGGGGAGCGCGAACCAAGAGACCCAGTACTTC.

The V gene is TRBV9, the J gene TRBJ2-3; possible D gene TRBD1, 6 bases. Trimming removed 0 bases from V and 11 bases from J, with 13 bases in between. Germline V gene data show CDR1 as SGDLS and CDR2 as YYNGEE. This CDR3 has 13 amino acids. The CDR3 DNA reads as TGTGCCAGCAGCGTAGCTAAGAAGGGGGTGCAGTATTTT. Residues: CASSVAKKGVQYF.

The chain employs TRBV6-5 and TRBJ2-2; TRBD2 matches at 8 bases. Losses at the gene ends were 9 bases for V and 5 bases for J; bases not matched to a gene: 8. The germline V gene has CDR1 MNHEY and CDR2 SVGAGI. CDR3 length: 14 amino acids. The CDR3, as DNA: TGTGCCAGTACCGGGACTAGAAAGACCGGGGAGCTGTTTTTT. This sequence encodes CASTGTRKTGELFF.

A few counts support this clone. The junction differs from germline at one of its ends, possibly a read error. This chain joins TRBV5-6 and TRBJ2-3; D perhaps matches TRBD1 (5 bases). CDR3 length: 16 residues. Germline V gene data show CDR1 as SGHDT and CDR2 as YYEEEE. The CDR3 DNA is TGTGCCAGCACCTTGGGGCGTCCGGGTCGGACAGATACGCAGTATTTT. It translates to CASTLGRPGRTDTQYF.

V is TRBV10-3 and J is TRBJ1-2, with D possibly being TRBD1 (5 bases). This CDR3 contains 12 residues. Deletions cut 11 bases from V and 2 bases from J, with 12 bases between. Per the germline V gene, CDR1 is ENHRY and CDR2 is SYGVKD. The CDR3 region is CAPRDGNYGYTF. CDR3 in DNA: TGTGCCCCGCGGGACGGAAACTATGGCTACACCTTC.

CDR3 protein: CASRAVSSTDTQYF. DNA of the CDR3: TGTGCCAGCAGGGCAGTGTCTAGCACAGATACGCAGTATTTT. The chain links TRBV6-1 to TRBJ2-3; D is unclear. V shed 6 bases and J shed 0 bases, with 10 bases lying between them. The CDR3 is 14 residues long. From germline, CDR1 is MNHNS and CDR2 SASEGT.

The chain combines TRBV6-6 with TRBJ2-3, with 10 bases aligning to TRBD2. From germline, CDR1 is MNHNY and CDR2 SVGAGI (reference sequence). The V and J ends lost 5 bases and 7 bases, in that order; junction bases with no gene match: 6. CDR3 size: 14 residues. The DNA for the CDR3 is TGTGCCAGCAGTACTAGCGGGGTAGGAAATACGCAGTATTTT. Translating gives CASSTSGVGNTQYF.

This sequence joins TRBV7-2 and TRBJ2-7; 9 bases fit TRBD2. This CDR3 has 17 residues. V shed 5 bases, J shed 4 bases, and the junction held 15 bases outside the gene matches. Germline loops: CDR1 SGHTA, CDR2 FQGNSA. The CDR3 protein is CASSLLVGRGRVYEQYF. The CDR3 nucleotides read TGTGCCAGCAGCCTCCTAGTTGGGCGCGGGAGGGTTTACGAGCAGTACTTC.

The chain has TRBV14 and TRBJ1-1; perhaps TRBD1 as D (5 bases). This CDR3 is 11 amino acids long. In germline, CDR1 is SGHDN, CDR2 FVKESK. Trimming took off 3 bases at V and 12 bases at J, with 11 bases between the two ends. The DNA of the CDR3 is TGTGCCAGCAGCCACGGGGGTAGGTCTTTCTTT. Translation gives CASSHGGRSFF. Full variable domain (outside the CDR3, taken from reference TRBV14 and TRBJ1-1): EAGVTQFPSHSVIEKGQTVTLRCDPISGHDNLYWYRRVMGKEIKFLLHFVKESKQDESGMPNNRFLAERTGGTYSTLKVQPAELEDSGVYFCASSHGGRSFFGQGTRLTVV.

The chain employs TRBV5-6 and TRBJ1-3; 8 nucleotides agree with TRBD1. The germline gives CDR1 SGHDT, CDR2 YYEEEE. J was trimmed by 0 bases and V by 5 bases; bases with no gene match: 4. There are 15 residues in the CDR3. The DNA for the CDR3 is TGTGCCAGCAGATCGGGACAGGCCTCTGGAAACACCATATATTTT. Translated, it gives CASRSGQASGNTIYF.

A remark on this clone: The junction and the germline gene differ at one end; a read error may be behind it. The J gene is TRBJ1-2, the V gene TRBV6-1; D is unclear. CDR3 size: 13 residues. Looked up from germline, CDR1 is MNHNS and CDR2 is SASEGT. The DNA of the CDR3 is TGTGCCAGCAGGAGAGTAAGTAACTCTGGCTACACCTTC. This translates into CASRRVSNSGYTF.

The genes are TRBV7-2 and TRBJ1-1; no firm D call. The V gene's germline CDR1 is SGHTA and CDR2 FQGNSA. Trimming shortened V by 3 bases and J by 5 bases, and 10 bases separated the two germline ends. The CDR3 covers 13 residues. The DNA for the CDR3 is TGTGCCAGCAGCTTTCGACAAAAGACTGAAGCTTTCTTT. This gives the protein CASSFRQKTEAFF. Based on the CDR3 plus reference TRBV7-2 and TRBJ1-1, the full variable domain is GAGVSQSPSNKVTEKGKDVELRCDPISGHTALYWYRQSLGQGLEFLIYFQGNSAPDKSGLPSDRFSAERTGGSVSTLTIQRTQQEDSAVYLCASSFRQKTEAFFGQGTRLTVV.

This rearrangement joins TRBV5-4 to TRBJ1-1; D is perhaps TRBD1 (6 bases). Trimming pared 2 bases from V and 5 bases from J, leaving 7 bases between. The CDR3 consists of 12 residues. CDR1 and CDR2 from the germline V gene are SGHNT and YYREEE (reference sequence). This CDR3 reads CASSLRGTEAFF. In DNA form, the CDR3 reads TGTGCCAGCAGCTTAAGGGGGACTGAAGCTTTCTTT.

This chain connects TRBV10-3 to TRBJ1-1, with 10 bases lining up with TRBD1. The CDR3 has 14 residues. Trimming removed 2 bases from V and 4 bases from J; junction bases left unmatched: 1. Per germline, CDR1 ENHRY and CDR2 SYGVKD. Here the CDR3 reads CAISEGQGGTEAFF. CDR3 sequence (DNA): TGTGCCATCAGTGAGGGACAGGGGGGCACTGAAGCTTTCTTT.

This clone has a single count. This sequence joins TRBV7-2 and TRBJ2-5; a weak D match, TRBD2 (7 bases). CDR1 and CDR2 from the germline V gene are SGHTA and FQGNSA. V dropped 3 bases and J dropped 1 base, with 9 bases sitting between them. The CDR3 is made up of 14 amino acids. CDR3 bases: TGTGCCAGCAGCTTGGGGGGGGCCCAAGAGACCCAGTACTTC. This gives the protein CASSLGGAQETQYF.

This rearrangement joins TRBV6-5 to TRBJ2-5; maybe TRBD2 (5 bases). Trimming removed 6 bases at V and 2 bases at J, with 10 bases between. Germline V lookup: CDR1 MNHEY, CDR2 SVGAGI. The CDR3 totals 13 residues. This chain's CDR3 is CASSRGHQETQYF. The CDR3 coding sequence is TGTGCCAGCAGCCGGGGTCATCAAGAGACCCAGTACTTC.

J is TRBJ2-3 and V is TRBV27, with no clear D. V was shortened by 6 bases and J by 3 bases, with 16 bases between the two germline ends. In germline, CDR1 is MNHEY, CDR2 SMNVEV (reference sequence). CDR3 length: 15 amino acids. CDR3 loop: CASSPHPGGTDTQYF. The CDR3 region has the DNA TGTGCCAGCAGCCCACACCCCGGCGGTACAGATACGCAGTATTTT.

V and J are TRBV12-5 and TRBJ1-2, with D maybe TRBD1 (5 bases). The CDR3 is made up of 16 amino acids. Germline loops: CDR1 LGHNT, CDR2 FRNRAP. The ends were cut back, 3 bases at V and 2 bases at J, with 16 bases in the middle. The CDR3 DNA sequence: TGTGCTAGTGGTTTAGACAGAGGGCGGGGAAACTATGGCTACACCTTC. It specifies CASGLDRGRGNYGYTF.

This rearrangement joins TRBV7-8 to TRBJ2-1; maybe TRBD2 (6 bases). Germline CDR1 and CDR2: SGHVS and FQNEAQ. Between the trimmed V and J ends, which lost 2 bases and 4 bases, there was a span of 15 bases. This CDR3 is built from 16 residues. The CDR3 DNA follows: TGTGCCAGCAGCTTACGCGGGGTGGCCATTTACAATGAGCAGTTCTTC. Its translation: CASSLRGVAIYNEQFF.